The 19 T cell receptor beta chains below were found in one sample sequenced in a study of CD8 T cells in ankylosing spondylitis. One entry per CDR3 protein results from TCRdb running MiXCR on the 5' RACE reads. The sample includes fewer than 200,000 distinct CDR3 sequences, around 9.6% of them seen just once. Sequencing was performed on blood, either unsorted or a sorted T cell fraction (not recorded which). The receptors derive from a female donor with ankylosing spondylitis or in good health (not recorded which).

The chain uses TRBV10-2 and TRBJ2-7, with D unclear. This CDR3 is 11 amino acids long. Germline CDR1 reads WSHSY; CDR2 reads SAAADI. V was cut by 0 bases and J by 6 bases, with 3 bases left in between. This CDR3 is CASSESGEQYF. The CDR3 DNA follows: TGCGCCAGCAGTGAGTCGGGCGAGCAGTACTTC.

Ten or more counts support this clonotype. For the CDR3, the DNA is TGTGCCAGCAGTGAAGCAGACATATTTGAAGCTTTCTTT. It encodes CASSEADIFEAFF. This chain connects TRBV25-1 to TRBJ1-1; D not certain. Germline V gene sequence: CDR1 MGHDK, CDR2 SYGVNS. The CDR3 has 13 amino acids. Between the trimmed V and J ends, which lost 2 bases and 7 bases, there was a span of 11 bases.

The sample holds a few counts of this clonotype. This chain's CDR3 is CASSQVQELNYGYTF. The CDR3 DNA reads TGCGCCAGCAGCCAAGTACAGGAATTAAACTATGGCTACACCTTC. The genes are TRBV4-3 and TRBJ1-2, with D perhaps TRBD1 (5 bases). The ends were cut back, 1 base at V and 2 bases at J, with 11 bases in the middle. There are 15 residues in the CDR3. Germline CDR1 is LGHNA and CDR2 is YSLEER.

The CDR3 coding sequence is TGTGCCAGCAGCGTAGAAGCGGGAGGGTTCACAGATACGCAGTATTTT. Translation gives CASSVEAGGFTDTQYF. The J gene is TRBJ2-3, the V gene TRBV9; 10 positions agree with TRBD2. Germline values: CDR1 SGDLS, CDR2 YYNGEE. Trimming at V came to 0 bases and at J to 2 bases, leaving 3 bases not matched to a gene. The CDR3 is 16 residues long.

The chain carries TRBV9 and TRBJ2-1, with 7 bases lining up with TRBD2. Germline V gene lookup returns CDR1 SGDLS and CDR2 YYNGEE. V dropped 4 bases and J dropped 7; count of bases not matched to a gene: 11. There are 15 residues in the CDR3. The CDR3 loop reads CASSPWGGKGNEQFF. The CDR3 DNA sequence: TGTGCCAGCAGCCCTTGGGGGGGAAAGGGGAATGAGCAGTTCTTC.

In this sample, this clonotype turned up many times. This chain joins TRBV20-1 and TRBJ2-3; 8 bases map to TRBD1. Trimming took 0 bases from V and 3 from J; bases not matched to a gene: 5. The V gene's germline CDR1 is DFQATT and CDR2 SNEGSKA (reference sequence). The CDR3 is 15 amino acids. CDR3 sequence: CSARDRGQGTDTQYF. The CDR3 region has the DNA TGCAGTGCTAGAGATCGAGGACAGGGAACAGATACGCAGTATTTT.

The sample holds many counts of this clonotype. The chain joins TRBV4-3 to TRBJ1-2; D call uncertain. In germline, CDR1 is LGHNA, CDR2 YSLEER. V lost 4 bases, J lost 0 bases, and 9 bases lay in between. The CDR3 extends over 14 amino acids. The CDR3 DNA follows: TGCGCCAGCAGCCTGACGGCAACTAACTATGGCTACACCTTC. It codes for CASSLTATNYGYTF.

CDR3 in amino acids: CASSRRRVDGYNEQFF. The CDR3 nucleotides are TGTGCCAGCAGTCGGCGGCGAGTGGACGGGTACAATGAGCAGTTCTTC. V gene TRBV6-2 or TRBV6-3 combines with J gene TRBJ2-1; D call uncertain. Germline-derived CDR1 and CDR2 are MNHEY and SVGEGT. This CDR3 has 16 residues. The V end lost 5 bases, the J end lost 4 bases, and 18 bases lay between the germline ends.

The table lists this clonotype with a few counts. CDR3 nucleotides: TGCAGCGTTGAAGAGGAAGGGTATAGCTATGGCTACACCTTC. Translation: CSVEEEGYSYGYTF. V is TRBV29-1 and J is TRBJ1-2; D is unclear. Germline CDR1 is SQVTM and CDR2 is ANQGSEA. The V and J ends lost 0 bases and 4 bases respectively, with 12 bases between them. This CDR3 spans 14 amino acids.

This clonotype was seen at least ten times. CDR3 sequence reads: CASTPSRGAGNQPQHF. CDR3 in DNA: TGTGCCAGCACCCCGAGTAGGGGAGCGGGCAATCAGCCCCAGCATTTT. This chain joins TRBV6-1 and TRBJ1-5, with D possibly matching TRBD1 (5 bases). Germline V CDR1 and CDR2: MNHNS, SASEGT. Trimming took off 7 bases at V and 2 bases at J, with 18 bases between the two ends. The CDR3 totals 16 residues.

This clonotype was observed at least ten times. V usage is TRBV24-1 and J usage is TRBJ2-1; TRBD2 agrees at 9 bases. The CDR3 length is 16 residues. CDR1 is KGHDR and CDR2 is SFDVKD in the germline V gene. The trim removed 3 bases at V and 2 bases at J, leaving 4 bases unmatched. CDR3 protein: CATSDPRGGAYNEQFF. CDR3 in DNA: TGTGCCACCAGTGATCCGCGGGGGGGGGCCTACAATGAGCAGTTCTTC.

This clonotype was observed a handful of times. The V call is TRBV6-2 or TRBV6-3, the J call TRBJ2-1, with D possibly being TRBD2 (7 bases). V lost 6 bases and J lost 0, with 12 bases in between. The CDR3 totals 15 residues. Germline CDR1 is MNHEY and CDR2 is SVGEGT. The CDR3 nucleotides are TGTGCCAGCAGGGGGGGGGGCACCTCCTACAATGAGCAGTTCTTC. This encodes CASRGGGTSYNEQFF.

In its sample, this clonotype ranks as medium-sized (0.01 to 0.1%). The chain links TRBV5-1 to TRBJ2-7; TRBD2 agrees at 8 bases. Germline V gene data show CDR1 as SGHRS and CDR2 as YFSETQ. After removal of 7 bases from V and 0 bases from J, the junction contained 9 bases not matched to a gene. The CDR3 runs to 15 residues. The CDR3 region has the DNA TGCGCCAGCCGTCCGGGACTAGGAGGCTCCTACGAGCAGTACTTC. Translated: CASRPGLGGSYEQYF. Complete variable domain (other parts from reference TRBV5-1 and TRBJ2-7): KAGVTQTPRYLIKTRGQQVTLSCSPISGHRSVSWYQQTPGQGLQFLFEYFSETQRNKGNFPGRFSGRQFSNSRSEMNVSTLELGDSALYLCASRPGLGGSYEQYFGPGTRLTVT.

The J gene is TRBJ2-7, the V gene TRBV12-3 or TRBV12-4; 8 bases agree with TRBD2. The CDR3 runs to 16 residues. The ends lost 5 bases at V and 2 bases at J; junction bases unmatched: 11. CDR3 region: CASSRPGTSGTYEQYF. As DNA, the CDR3 is TGTGCCAGCAGTCGACCCGGCACTAGCGGTACCTACGAGCAGTACTTC.

The chain recombines TRBV7-9 with TRBJ2-2, with D hard to call. Germline V gene data show CDR1 as SEHNR and CDR2 as FQNEAQ (reference sequence). This CDR3 contains 16 residues. Trimming pared 5 bases from V and 0 bases from J, leaving 13 bases between. The CDR3 is CASSTLWAPNTGELFF. The CDR3, as DNA: TGTGCCAGCAGCACACTCTGGGCACCGAACACCGGGGAGCTGTTTTTT.

This clonotype was seen only a few times. This rearrangement joins TRBV27 to TRBJ2-7; D call uncertain. Germline loops: CDR1 MNHEY, CDR2 SMNVEV (reference sequence). This CDR3 has 13 residues. The V end was cut by 6 bases, the J end by 2 bases, with 11 bases between. CDR3 loop: CASRALDTYEQYF. The DNA for the CDR3 is TGTGCCAGCAGGGCCCTTGATACCTACGAGCAGTACTTC.

This clonotype showed up just a few times. The chain combines TRBV6-1 with TRBJ2-2; D not resolved. CDR3 length equals 13 residues. V lost 5 bases to trimming and J lost 6 bases, with 10 bases between them. Germline V lookup: CDR1 MNHNS, CDR2 SASEGT. The chain's CDR3 is CASSTWTSGELFF. Written as DNA, the CDR3 is TGTGCCAGCAGTACCTGGACGTCCGGGGAGCTGTTTTTT.

This clonotype was observed at least ten times. This sequence joins TRBV25-1 and TRBJ2-7; D possibly matches TRBD1 or TRBD2 (7 bases each). The germline CDR1 and CDR2 sequences are MGHDK and SYGVNS. V shed 4 bases and J shed 6 bases, with 16 bases lying between them. CDR3 length equals 14 residues. The CDR3 DNA reads TGTGCCAGCAGTGGCGAGCAGGGGGGGAGCGAGCAGTACTTC. It translates to CASSGEQGGSEQYF.

This clonotype was counted between two and nine times. The gene calls are TRBV7-9 and TRBJ1-2; 7 nucleotides align to TRBD1. Trimming took 5 bases from V and 5 from J; bases not matched to a gene: 11. CDR3 size: 15 residues. The germline V gene has CDR1 SEHNR and CDR2 FQNEAQ (reference sequence). CDR3 nucleotides: TGTGCCAGCAGCCCCTATGGACAGGTCGATTATGGCTACACCTTC. Translating it yields CASSPYGQVDYGYTF.